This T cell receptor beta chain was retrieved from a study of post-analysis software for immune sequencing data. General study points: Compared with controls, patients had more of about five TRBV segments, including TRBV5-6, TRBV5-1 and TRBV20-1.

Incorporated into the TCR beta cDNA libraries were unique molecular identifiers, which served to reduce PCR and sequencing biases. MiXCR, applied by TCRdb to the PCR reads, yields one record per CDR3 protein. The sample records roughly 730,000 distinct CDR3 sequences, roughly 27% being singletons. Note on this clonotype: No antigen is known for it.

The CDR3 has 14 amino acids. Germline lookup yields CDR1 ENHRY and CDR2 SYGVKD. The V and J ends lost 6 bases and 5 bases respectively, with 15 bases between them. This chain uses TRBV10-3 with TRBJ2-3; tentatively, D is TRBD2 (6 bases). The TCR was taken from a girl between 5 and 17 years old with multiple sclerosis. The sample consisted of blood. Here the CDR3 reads CAIRGGKGEDTQYF. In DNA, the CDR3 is TGTGCCATCAGGGGAGGTAAAGGTGAAGATACGCAGTATTTT.